A single sample is the source of the 26 T cell receptor beta chains below, sequenced in a study of T cells in Graves' hyperthyroidism and ophthalmopathy. RNA transcripts served as the template for amplifying TCR beta CDR3 regions. Using the HTBI primer set, a first-round RT-PCR was run on the TCR CDR3. TCRdb redid the calling of the multiplex PCR reads with MiXCR, one entry per CDR3 protein. The table shows about 400,000 distinct CDR3 sequences, with about 15% occurring only once. Sequenced material: blood. These receptors originate from a woman in her twenties or thirties with Graves' hyperthyroidism.

This clonotype was counted a single time. A read error may be the cause here, since a much bigger clone is one base away. The chain has TRBV7-2 and TRBJ2-7; 8 bases are a match to TRBD2. Germline V gene lookup returns CDR1 SGHTA and CDR2 FQGNSA. V trimming: 6 bases; J trimming: 3 bases; junction bases outside the gene matches: 10. This CDR3 comprises 15 residues. CDR3 coding DNA: TGTGCCAGCAGTTTCCAGAGCGGGAGCGGCTACGAGCAGTACTTC. Protein: CASSFQSGSGYEQYF.

This clonotype was observed at least ten times. The chain combines TRBV7-9 with TRBJ1-1; D not resolved. Trimming took 5 bases from V and 4 from J, leaving 17 bases between them. The CDR3 sequence is 15 residues long. Germline assignment: CDR1 SEHNR and CDR2 FQNEAQ (reference sequence). Here the CDR3 reads CASSPEVRQFTEAFF. The CDR3 nucleotides read TGTGCCAGCAGCCCGGAGGTCCGGCAGTTCACTGAAGCTTTCTTT.

This clonotype was seen repeatedly, ten times or more. The CDR3 DNA reads TGTGCCAGCAGCTTAAACGGCCATTTGGAGCAGTACTTC. Translation gives CASSLNGHLEQYF. The gene calls are TRBV7-3 and TRBJ2-7; no definite D call. Germline lookup yields CDR1 SGHTA and CDR2 FQGTGA. Trimming removed 1 base from V and 7 bases from J, with 11 bases in between. The CDR3 loop spans 13 amino acids.

The chain combines TRBV10-2 with TRBJ2-1, with TRBD1 matching 9 bases. The V gene's germline CDR1 is WSHSY and CDR2 SAAADI. V was pared by 4 bases and J by 9 bases, with 13 bases of the junction left unmatched. The CDR3 is 16 amino acids. The CDR3 DNA sequence: TGCGCCAGCAGTGTCGTTTATACAGGGGGCTTGGGTGAGCAGTTCTTC. Translating it yields CASSVVYTGGLGEQFF.

J is TRBJ1-2 and V is TRBV20-1, with D hard to call. Germline assignment: CDR1 DFQATT and CDR2 SNEGSKA (reference sequence). The CDR3 runs to 14 residues. Trimming stripped 0 bases from V and 8 bases from J, with 16 bases between. The CDR3 loop reads CSARDPPSGEGYTF. The CDR3 nucleotides are TGCAGTGCTAGAGATCCCCCCAGCGGAGAGGGCTACACCTTC.

The V gene is TRBV20-1, the J gene TRBJ2-7, with 12 positions matching TRBD2. Germline V CDR1 and CDR2: DFQATT, SNEGSKA (reference sequence). The CDR3 runs 15 residues. V was pared by 6 bases and J by 4 bases, with 10 bases of the junction left unmatched. The CDR3, as DNA: TGCAGTGCCCATACGACTAGCGGGAGTTTTTACGAGCAGTACTTC. The encoded protein is CSAHTTSGSFYEQYF.

This chain connects TRBV5-1 to TRBJ2-2; tentatively, D is TRBD1 (6 bases). V lost 5 bases, J lost 0 bases, and 14 bases lay in between. The CDR3 runs to 16 residues. Per germline, CDR1 SGHRS and CDR2 YFSETQ. DNA for the CDR3: TGCGCCAGCAGACTGGGACATAATACGAACACCGGGGAGCTGTTTTTT. Protein sequence: CASRLGHNTNTGELFF.

Ten or more counts support this clonotype. This sequence joins TRBV27 and TRBJ2-7; a weak D match, TRBD1 (6 bases). From germline, CDR1 is MNHEY and CDR2 SMNVEV (reference sequence). The V gene lost 3 bases and the J gene lost 0 bases, with 9 bases spanning the gap. This CDR3 has 14 residues. This CDR3 reads CASSFRQVSYEQYF. CDR3 DNA: TGTGCCAGCAGTTTCCGACAGGTCTCCTACGAGCAGTACTTC.

The J gene is TRBJ1-2, the V gene TRBV19; D might be TRBD1 (6 bases). CDR1 LNHDA and CDR2 SQIVND come from the germline V gene (reference sequence). Trimming took 5 bases from V and 8 from J, leaving 18 bases between them. This CDR3 has 14 residues. As DNA, the CDR3 is TGTGCCAGTAGTCCGGCGGACAGAGCAAAGGGCTACACCTTC. This translates into CASSPADRAKGYTF.

Of note for this clonotype: At one boundary the junction diverges from the germline segment, which might be a read error. The genes are TRBV5-1 and TRBJ2-7; TRBD1 matches at 9 bases. The CDR3 length is 19 residues. Germline V gene lookup returns CDR1 SGHRS and CDR2 YFSETQ. The CDR3 reads CASSLAPTGTGFPLYEQYF. CDR3 nucleotide sequence: TGTGCCAGCAGCTTGGCCCCGACCGGGACAGGGTTTCCCCTCTACGAGCAGTACTTC.

This clonotype occurred a few times. V usage is TRBV6-2 or TRBV6-3 and J usage is TRBJ2-1; the match to TRBD2 covers 14 bases. This CDR3 is built from 16 residues. Germline V gene data show CDR1 as MNHEY and CDR2 as SVGEGT. With 7 bases clipped from V and 3 bases from J, the junction kept 5 bases outside the gene matches. The CDR3 loop reads CASTNGLAGGYNEQFF. CDR3 in DNA: TGTGCCAGCACCAACGGACTAGCGGGAGGCTACAATGAGCAGTTCTTC.

This clonotype came up many times. CDR3 in amino acids: CSARDPGKEYEQYF. In DNA form, the CDR3 reads TGCAGTGCTAGAGACCCCGGCAAGGAATACGAGCAGTACTTC. The chain couples TRBV20-1 to TRBJ2-7; unclear D gene. Trimming took off 0 bases at V and 4 bases at J, with 13 bases between the two ends. The CDR3 contains 14 residues. Germline CDR1 is DFQATT and CDR2 is SNEGSKA (reference sequence).

Of note for this clonotype: With a much larger clone just one base away, this may be a read error. This chain joins TRBV2 and TRBJ2-7, with 7 nucleotides matching TRBD2. Germline CDR1 reads SNHLY; CDR2 reads FYNNEI. The CDR3 totals 15 residues. The CDR3 is CVSSRSGANSYEQYF. Here the CDR3 DNA reads TGTGTCAGCAGCCGAAGCGGGGCTAACTCCTACGAGCAGTACTTC. Filled out from reference TRBV2 and TRBJ2-7, the complete variable domain reads EPEVTQTPSHQVTQMGQEVILRCVPISNHLYFYWYRQILGQKVEFLVSFYNNEISEKSEIFDDQFSVERPDGSNFTLKIRSTKLEDSAMYFCVSSRSGANSYEQYFGPGTRLTVT.

This clonotype was recorded at least ten times. The J gene is TRBJ2-1, the V gene TRBV10-3, with D tentatively TRBD1 or TRBD2 (7 bases each). The V and J ends lost 10 bases and 7 bases respectively, with 20 bases between them. The germline CDR1 and CDR2 sequences are ENHRY and SYGVKD. There are 14 residues in the CDR3. This CDR3 reads CATQGGGEMNEQFF. The CDR3 nucleotides are TGTGCCACCCAGGGGGGGGGCGAAATGAATGAGCAGTTCTTC.

This clonotype was seen repeatedly, ten times or more. The V and J genes are TRBV27 and TRBJ2-1, with a possible D match to TRBD1 (6 bases). The V gene's germline CDR1 is MNHEY and CDR2 SMNVEV (reference sequence). CDR3 size: 16 residues. Deletions cut 4 bases from V and 0 bases from J, with 13 bases between. In nucleotides, the CDR3 is TGTGCCAGCAGTTCCCTACAGGGAGTCTCCTACAATGAGCAGTTCTTC. Its protein product is CASSSLQGVSYNEQFF.

This clonotype was seen a handful of times. V gene TRBV6-1 combines with J gene TRBJ1-1; the match to TRBD1 covers 8 bases. Germline CDR1 and CDR2: MNHNS and SASEGT. The CDR3 covers 16 residues. V lost 4 bases, J lost 5 bases, and 12 bases stayed unmatched. The CDR3 here is CASSGRGRGPATEAFF. CDR3 in DNA: TGTGCCAGCAGTGGCCGGGGCAGGGGGCCGGCGACTGAAGCTTTCTTT.

The chain couples TRBV18 to TRBJ2-1, with 9 bases that match TRBD2. The length of the CDR3 is 15 residues. CDR1 is KGHSH and CDR2 is LQKENI in the germline V gene. J was trimmed by 2 bases and V by 4 bases; bases with no gene match: 3. This CDR3 is CASSLAGVTYNEQFF. For the CDR3, the DNA is TGTGCCAGCTCACTAGCGGGAGTAACCTACAATGAGCAGTTCTTC.

In this sample, this clonotype turned up many times. The CDR3 sequence is CASSQARFTGELFF. CDR3 DNA: TGCGCCAGCAGCCAGGCCAGGTTCACCGGGGAGCTGTTTTTT. The chain employs TRBV4-1 and TRBJ2-2, with D unresolved. Germline values: CDR1 MGHRA, CDR2 YSYEKL. This CDR3 is built from 14 residues. V dropped 3 bases and J dropped 4 bases, with 9 bases sitting between them.

In its sample, this clonotype was seen many times. This chain joins TRBV28 and TRBJ2-7; 7 nucleotides agree with TRBD2. The CDR3 has 16 residues. The germline V gene encodes CDR1 MDHEN and CDR2 SYDVKM. J lost 2 bases, V lost 4 bases, and 11 bases had no gene match. This chain's CDR3 is CASSSGAAGTTYEQYF. CDR3 nucleotide sequence: TGTGCCAGCAGTTCCGGGGCGGCAGGGACTACCTACGAGCAGTACTTC. Looking up the rest from reference TRBV28 and TRBJ2-7 gives the full variable domain: DVKVTQSSRYLVKRTGEKVFLECVQDMDHENMFWYRQDPGLGLRLIYFSYDVKMKEKGDIPEGYSVSREKKERFSLILESASTNQTSMYLCASSSGAAGTTYEQYFGPGTRLTVT.

This clonotype was picked up many times. The chain links TRBV5-1 to TRBJ1-5; 7 bases match TRBD1. Germline lookup yields CDR1 SGHRS and CDR2 YFSETQ. The CDR3 runs 14 residues. Trimming cost V 5 bases and J 4 bases; bases outside gene matches: 6. The CDR3 reads CASRSGTANQPQHF. As DNA, the CDR3 is TGCGCCAGCAGGTCTGGGACAGCAAATCAGCCCCAGCATTTT.

In DNA form, the CDR3 reads TGTGCCAGCAGGGTTAGAGGGACTAGCGGGGGCCGCGAGCAGTACTTC. It translates to CASRVRGTSGGREQYF. This chain uses TRBV11-2 with TRBJ2-7; 14 bases fit TRBD2. Trimming cost V 6 bases and J 6 bases; bases outside gene matches: 10. In germline, CDR1 is SGHAT, CDR2 FQNNGV. CDR3 length: 16 amino acids.

There are a few counts of this clonotype. The rearrangement links TRBV28 to TRBJ2-3; D remains ambiguous. The CDR3 extends over 15 amino acids. Between the trimmed V and J ends, which lost 3 bases and 0 bases, there was a span of 10 bases. Looked up from germline, CDR1 is MDHEN and CDR2 is SYDVKM. Here the CDR3 DNA reads TGTGCCAGCAGTTTTGAGCGTCCTAGCACAGATACGCAGTATTTT. Translated, it gives CASSFERPSTDTQYF.

This clonotype was found many times. The chain couples TRBV2 to TRBJ2-5; D is uncertain. The CDR3 covers 12 residues. Germline lookup yields CDR1 SNHLY and CDR2 FYNNEI. V lost 8 bases, J lost 9 bases, and 16 bases lay in between. The CDR3 here is CASCKQQAAQYF. In nucleotides, the CDR3 is TGTGCCAGCTGTAAACAGCAGGCGGCCCAGTACTTC.

This clonotype was seen more than once but under ten times. The genes are TRBV5-1 and TRBJ2-1, with 7 bases fitting TRBD2. CDR3 size: 13 residues. Germline V gene sequence: CDR1 SGHRS, CDR2 YFSETQ. Unmatched junction bases numbered 10, after V lost 5 bases and J lost 11 bases. CDR3 sequence reads: CASREEAGPKQFF. The CDR3 DNA follows: TGCGCCAGCAGGGAGGAAGCGGGGCCTAAGCAGTTCTTC.

This clonotype was recorded many times. The chain joins TRBV7-8 to TRBJ1-5, with D possibly TRBD1 on 5 matching bases. Germline-derived CDR1 and CDR2 are SGHVS and FQNEAQ. The V gene lost 3 bases and the J gene lost 7 bases, with 16 bases spanning the gap. This CDR3 region has 15 residues. The CDR3: CASSLASGQRQPQHF. CDR3 DNA sequence: TGTGCCAGCAGCTTGGCCTCCGGACAAAGGCAGCCCCAGCATTTT. The full variable domain, rest sourced from reference TRBV7-8 and TRBJ1-5, is GAGVSQSPRYKVAKRGQDVALRCDPISGHVSLFWYQQALGQGPEFLTYFQNEAQLDKSGLPSDRFFAERPEGSVSTLKIQRTQQEDSAVYLCASSLASGQRQPQHFGDGTRLSIL.

With regard to this clonotype: This sequence may be a read error, since a much larger clone differs from it by one base. V usage is TRBV11-3 and J usage is TRBJ2-1, with 7 bases that match TRBD2. Germline lookup yields CDR1 SGHNT and CDR2 YENEEA. The V and J ends lost 5 bases and 6 bases, in that order; junction bases with no gene match: 7. This CDR3 is built from 14 residues. CDR3 nucleotides: TGTGCCAGCAGCGCACTAGCGACGTCCAATGAGCAGTTCTTC. It specifies CASSALATSNEQFF.